The 25 T cell receptor beta chains below come from one sample, sequenced in a study of blood T cell repertoires in COVID-19. This table comes from immunoSEQ multiplex PCR, and its TCRdb copy is limited to in-frame clones, with some not included. Of hundreds of thousands of clones listed, 70% to 90% are singletons. Sample: peripheral blood. All receptors come from a woman between 35 and 50 years old who had recovered from COVID-19.

J is TRBJ1-4 and V is TRBV19; 8 positions agree with TRBD1. The CDR3 runs 12 residues. J was trimmed by 8 bases and V by 6 bases; bases with no gene match: 2. Germline CDR1 and CDR2: LNHDA and SQIVND (reference sequence). The CDR3 is CASRRDREKLFF. The CDR3, as DNA: TGTGCCAGTAGAAGGGACAGGGAAAAACTGTTTTTT.

The chain has TRBV27 and TRBJ2-7, with 8 bases aligning to TRBD1. Trimming at V came to 6 bases and at J to 7 bases, leaving 8 bases not matched to a gene. Per germline, CDR1 MNHEY and CDR2 SMNVEV (reference sequence). The CDR3 is 13 amino acids. The CDR3 sequence: CASRAGGRNEQYF. The CDR3 nucleotides read TGTGCCAGCAGGGCAGGGGGCAGGAATGAGCAGTACTTC.

V gene TRBV30 combines with J gene TRBJ2-1; 8 nucleotides align to TRBD2. CDR3 length equals 13 residues. The V and J ends lost 3 bases and 3 bases, in that order; junction bases with no gene match: 1. The germline gives CDR1 GTSNPN, CDR2 SVGIG (reference sequence). Here the CDR3 reads CAWRGLVYNEQFF. The DNA for the CDR3 is TGTGCCTGGAGGGGACTAGTCTACAATGAGCAGTTCTTC.

The genes are TRBV11-3 and TRBJ1-1, with TRBD1 as a possible D gene (5 bases). This CDR3 spans 14 amino acids. Trimming pared 6 bases from V and 7 bases from J, leaving 18 bases between. Per germline, CDR1 SGHNT and CDR2 YENEEA. The CDR3 sequence is CASRPGLPSGEAFF. The CDR3 nucleotides read TGTGCCAGCAGGCCGGGACTCCCCAGCGGTGAAGCTTTCTTT. Full variable domain (remainder filled in from reference TRBV11-3 and TRBJ1-1): EAGVVQSPRYKIIEKKQPVAFWCNPISGHNTLYWYLQNLGQGPELLIRYENEEAVDDSQLPKDRFSAERLKGVDSTLKIQPAELGDSAVYLCASRPGLPSGEAFFGQGTRLTVV.

The V call is TRBV2, the J call TRBJ1-1; D not resolved. V was clipped by 4 bases and J by 1 base, with 16 bases between them. Germline CDR1 is SNHLY and CDR2 is FYNNEI. The CDR3 consists of 16 residues. The CDR3 DNA is TGTGCCAGCAGTGGCCCCACCGGACTGAGGAACACTGAAGCTTTCTTT. The encoded protein is CASSGPTGLRNTEAFF.

The rearrangement joins TRBV10-3 to TRBJ2-7; 9 nucleotides match TRBD2. The CDR3 runs to 13 residues. Germline V gene lookup returns CDR1 ENHRY and CDR2 SYGVKD. Unmatched junction bases numbered 9, after V lost 6 bases and J lost 9 bases. The chain's CDR3 is CAISPGTSWGQYF. CDR3 bases: TGTGCCATCAGCCCCGGGACTAGCTGGGGGCAGTACTTC.

This chain's CDR3 is CASSSGENTGELFF. CDR3 nucleotide sequence: TGCGCCAGCAGCAGCGGGGAGAACACCGGGGAGCTGTTTTTT. The rearrangement uses TRBV5-1 and TRBJ2-2, with TRBD2 identical over 7 bases. Germline lookup yields CDR1 SGHRS and CDR2 YFSETQ. The CDR3 contains 14 residues. V dropped 4 bases and J dropped 1; count of bases not matched to a gene: 1.

This chain connects TRBV30 to TRBJ1-1; D is ambiguous. V dropped 4 bases and J dropped 4 bases, with 16 bases sitting between them. The length of the CDR3 is 14 residues. Germline lookup yields CDR1 GTSNPN and CDR2 SVGIG (reference sequence). CDR3 sequence reads: CAWNRAIGVTEAFF. The DNA for the CDR3 is TGTGCCTGGAATAGGGCGATCGGGGTCACTGAAGCTTTCTTT.

This chain joins TRBV4-1 and TRBJ1-4; TRBD1 might be the D (6 bases). CDR1 MGHRA and CDR2 YSYEKL come from the germline V gene. The CDR3 loop spans 16 amino acids. The V end was cut by 3 bases, the J end by 6 bases, with 17 bases between. CDR3 sequence reads: CASSQGGGRVDEKLFF. The CDR3 DNA reads TGCGCCAGCAGCCAGGGCGGGGGGCGAGTGGATGAAAAACTGTTTTTT.

The rearrangement uses TRBV7-9 and TRBJ2-5; D unclear. There are 17 residues in the CDR3. V lost 5 bases and J lost 1, with 20 bases in between. From germline, CDR1 is SEHNR and CDR2 FQNEAQ (reference sequence). CDR3 nucleotides: TGTGCCAGCAGCCCACCTGAGACAACCCCGGCCCAAGAGACCCAGTACTTC. Encoded protein: CASSPPETTPAQETQYF.

This clone was observed a single time. J is TRBJ2-1 and V is TRBV7-9; 8 bases are shared with TRBD2. The CDR3 sequence is 15 residues long. V trimming: 1 base; J trimming: 6 bases; junction bases outside the gene matches: 5. The germline V gene has CDR1 SEHNR and CDR2 FQNEAQ (reference sequence). The CDR3 region has the DNA TGTGCCAGCAGCTTAGTCCCCGGGAGGGCCAATGAGCAGTTCTTC. This encodes CASSLVPGRANEQFF.

This chain connects TRBV7-9 to TRBJ2-7, with D possibly being TRBD2 (6 bases). The germline V and J ends were trimmed by 1 base and 5 bases, with 15 bases remaining between them. The CDR3 has 15 amino acids. Germline values: CDR1 SEHNR, CDR2 FQNEAQ (reference sequence). CDR3 sequence: CASSLVGGPEDEQYF. CDR3 coding DNA: TGTGCCAGCAGCTTAGTGGGGGGTCCAGAGGACGAGCAGTACTTC.

The V gene is TRBV4-3, the J gene TRBJ1-2; D uncertain. CDR1 is LGHNA and CDR2 is YSLEER in the germline V gene. This CDR3 has 15 amino acids. The ends were cut back, 0 bases at V and 8 bases at J, with 16 bases in the middle. This chain's CDR3 is CASSQDLPGVRGYTF. The CDR3 nucleotides read TGCGCCAGCAGCCAAGATCTCCCCGGGGTGAGGGGCTACACCTTC.

V and J are TRBV3-1 (or the pseudogene TRBV3-2) and TRBJ2-5; TRBD2 matches 8 bases. This CDR3 contains 14 residues. With V trimmed by 4 bases and J by 7 bases, 8 bases remained unmatched. The germline V gene encodes CDR1 LGHDT and CDR2 YNNKEL (reference sequence). The CDR3 DNA sequence: TGTGCCAGCAGCCCGAGGGGGAGCGGGGGGACCCAGTACTTC. Translating it yields CASSPRGSGGTQYF.

A note on this clone: The identical CDR3 is also encoded by other nucleotide sequences in the sample. The rearrangement uses TRBV6-2 or TRBV6-3 and TRBJ2-3; 13 bases fit TRBD2. The CDR3 sequence is 16 residues long. With V trimmed by 5 bases and J by 6 bases, 8 bases remained unmatched. Germline loops: CDR1 MNHEY, CDR2 SVGEGT. The DNA for the CDR3 is TGTGCCAGCAGTACACGGACTAGCGGGAGCCCTGATACGCAGTATTTT. It specifies CASSTRTSGSPDTQYF.

This chain links TRBV30 with TRBJ1-5, with 9 bases lining up with TRBD1. V trimming: 5 bases; J trimming: 9 bases; junction bases outside the gene matches: 11. The CDR3 length is 14 residues. Germline V gene lookup returns CDR1 GTSNPN and CDR2 SVGIG (reference sequence). CDR3 region: CAWGQGSTTVPQHF. The CDR3 DNA is TGTGCCTGGGGACAGGGGAGTACAACAGTGCCCCAGCATTTT.

The V and J genes are TRBV12-3 or TRBV12-4 and TRBJ1-4; D is unclear. V was shortened by 3 bases and J by 8 bases, with 10 bases between the two germline ends. The CDR3 is made up of 13 amino acids. The CDR3 here is CASSLRFGEKLFF. The CDR3 bases are TGTGCCAGCAGTTTGAGGTTCGGGGAAAAACTGTTTTTT.

This clone appeared a few times. This chain connects TRBV7-9 to TRBJ2-7; 10 nucleotides line up with TRBD1. CDR3 length: 15 residues. Germline-derived CDR1 and CDR2 are SEHNR and FQNEAQ (reference sequence). With 4 bases clipped from V and 2 bases from J, the junction kept 5 bases outside the gene matches. The CDR3 DNA reads as TGTGCCAGCAGCTACCGACAGGGGGCCACCTACGAGCAGTACTTC. Protein: CASSYRQGATYEQYF.

The CDR3 protein is CASRRVQGGQPQHF. DNA for the CDR3: TGTGCCAGCAGAAGGGTTCAAGGAGGTCAGCCCCAGCATTTT. V is TRBV6-5 and J is TRBJ1-5; D is undetermined. The germline gives CDR1 MNHEY, CDR2 SVGAGI. This CDR3 region has 14 residues. Between the trimmed V and J ends, which lost 6 bases and 6 bases, there was a span of 15 bases.

This chain uses TRBV5-1 with TRBJ2-2; TRBD2 agrees at 7 bases. Per the germline V gene, CDR1 is SGHRS and CDR2 is YFSETQ. CDR3 size: 16 residues. J was trimmed by 4 bases and V by 1 base; bases with no gene match: 7. The CDR3 DNA sequence: TGCGCCAGCAGCTTGTTACTAGCGTCGGGCACCGGGGAGCTGTTTTTT. Translated: CASSLLLASGTGELFF.

The chain has TRBV19 and TRBJ1-2, with 11 nucleotides matching TRBD1. The CDR3 extends over 17 amino acids. The V and J ends lost 10 bases and 6 bases, in that order; junction bases with no gene match: 19. Looked up from germline, CDR1 is LNHDA and CDR2 is SQIVND (reference sequence). The CDR3 DNA reads as TGTGCCACCCAACCGGGGACAGGGGGGCTGACCCAGGATGGCTACACCTTC. Translated, it gives CATQPGTGGLTQDGYTF.

The CDR3 region has the DNA TGTGCCAGTAGTATTACAGGGGGGCGAATGGTAGCTTTCTTT. Translated, it gives CASSITGGRMVAFF. The genes are TRBV19 and TRBJ1-1, with 8 bases aligning to TRBD1. CDR1 LNHDA and CDR2 SQIVND come from the germline V gene (reference sequence). Trimming cost V 3 bases and J 10 bases; bases outside gene matches: 10. This CDR3 is 14 amino acids long.

This chain links TRBV5-4 with TRBJ2-2, with 10 bases aligning to TRBD1. The CDR3 runs to 15 residues. J lost 5 bases, V lost 2 bases, and 3 bases had no gene match. Germline values: CDR1 SGHNT, CDR2 YYREEE (reference sequence). CDR3 DNA sequence: TGTGCCAGCAGCTTAGGGACAGGGGATACCGGGGAGCTGTTTTTT. Amino acid sequence: CASSLGTGDTGELFF.

The chain uses TRBV24-1 and TRBJ2-1; 9 nucleotides align to TRBD1. The junction had 7 bases not matched to a gene; V was cut back by 4 bases and J by 1 base. The CDR3 totals 17 residues. Per germline, CDR1 KGHDR and CDR2 SFDVKD. CDR3 coding DNA: TGTGCCACCAGTGACAGGGACAGGGCCGAGTCCTACAATGAGCAGTTCTTC. This encodes CATSDRDRAESYNEQFF.

This clone occurred a few times. V and J are TRBV4-1 and TRBJ1-2; a weak D match, TRBD1 (6 bases). The V gene lost 0 bases and the J gene lost 10 bases, with 9 bases spanning the gap. From germline, CDR1 is MGHRA and CDR2 YSYEKL. This CDR3 is 12 amino acids long. CDR3 sequence (DNA): TGCGCCAGCAGCCAAGATGGGGACACCTACACCTTC. Amino acid sequence: CASSQDGDTYTF.